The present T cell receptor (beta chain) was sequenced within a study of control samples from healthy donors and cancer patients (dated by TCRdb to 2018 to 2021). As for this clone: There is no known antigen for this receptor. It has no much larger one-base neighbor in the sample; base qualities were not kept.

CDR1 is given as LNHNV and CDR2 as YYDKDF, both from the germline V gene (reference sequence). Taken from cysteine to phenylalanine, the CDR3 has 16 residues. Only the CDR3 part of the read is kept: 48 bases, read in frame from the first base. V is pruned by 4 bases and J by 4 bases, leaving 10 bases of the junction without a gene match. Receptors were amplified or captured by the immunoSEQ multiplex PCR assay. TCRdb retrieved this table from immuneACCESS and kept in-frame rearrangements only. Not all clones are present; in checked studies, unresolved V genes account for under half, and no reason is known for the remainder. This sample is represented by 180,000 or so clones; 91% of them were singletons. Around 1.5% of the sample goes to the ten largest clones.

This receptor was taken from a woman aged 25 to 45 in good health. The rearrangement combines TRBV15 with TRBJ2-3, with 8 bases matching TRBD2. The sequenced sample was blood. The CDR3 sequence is CATSKSPGLGSDTQYF. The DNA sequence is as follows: TGTGCCACCAGCAAGAGTCCGGGACTAGGATCAGATACGCAGTATTTT.